One and the same sample provided the 3 T cell receptor beta chains below, sequenced in a study of T cells in Graves' hyperthyroidism and ophthalmopathy. RNA transcripts gave rise to amplified TCR beta CDR3 regions. TCR CDR3 underwent first-round RT-PCR with the HTBI primer set. TCRdb called the multiplex PCR reads again in MiXCR, with one record for every CDR3 protein. The sample has hundreds of thousands of distinct CDR3 sequences; 20% are singletons. The sequencing sample was made of blood. These receptors all stem from a man aged 35-49 years with Graves' ophthalmopathy.

The chain carries TRBV6-1 and TRBJ1-4; no clear D gene. CDR1 and CDR2 from the germline V gene are MNHNS and SASEGT. V lost 6 bases to trimming and J lost 3 bases, with 8 bases between them. The CDR3 covers 13 residues. The CDR3, as DNA: TGTGCCAGCAGGAACAGCCCTAATGAAAAACTGTTTTTT. The encoded protein is CASRNSPNEKLFF.

The chain carries TRBV5-1 and TRBJ2-1; D gene unclear. The CDR3 has 14 residues. V shed 1 base and J shed 5 bases, with 10 bases lying between them. The germline V gene has CDR1 SGHRS and CDR2 YFSETQ. The CDR3 here is CASSLSVHHNEQFF. CDR3 in DNA: TGCGCCAGCAGCTTGTCGGTACACCACAATGAGCAGTTCTTC.

The rearrangement joins TRBV5-5 to TRBJ1-1, with no clear D. The ends were cut back, 1 base at V and 6 bases at J, with 7 bases in the middle. CDR1 and CDR2 (germline): SGHKS, YYEKEE (reference sequence). The CDR3 runs 12 residues. The CDR3 reads CASSLIGSEAFF. In nucleotides, the CDR3 is TGTGCCAGCAGCTTGATAGGGTCTGAAGCTTTCTTT.